Listed here are 9 T cell receptor beta chains from one sample, sequenced in a study of cytomegalovirus exposure and HLA in healthy donors. 13 Jbeta primers and 60 Vbeta primers were used for the PCR. Libraries were prepared by immunoSEQ multiplex PCR; TCRdb keeps only in-frame clonotypes and omits some of them. The sample shows tens of thousands of clones, and around 26% sits with its ten largest clones. Sequenced: PBMCs. Every receptor here comes from a man in his forties in good health and CMV-seropositive.

The J gene is TRBJ1-3, the V gene TRBV6-5; 8 positions agree with TRBD1. V shed 6 bases and J 2 bases; nucleotides not matched to a gene: 3. Looked up from germline, CDR1 is MNHEY and CDR2 is SVGAGI. The CDR3 is made up of 14 amino acids. CDR3: CASSSGQAGNTIYF. The CDR3 region has the DNA TGTGCCAGCAGCTCGGGACAGGCTGGAAACACCATATATTTT.

J is TRBJ1-6 and V is TRBV9; 8 bases are a match to TRBD1. The V and J ends lost 4 bases and 8 bases, in that order; junction bases with no gene match: 8. This CDR3 spans 15 amino acids. From germline, CDR1 is SGDLS and CDR2 YYNGEE. The CDR3 here is CASSPRTGLDSPLHF. CDR3 DNA: TGTGCCAGCAGCCCAAGGACAGGGTTGGATTCACCCCTCCACTTT.

The chain employs TRBV11-1 and TRBJ2-2, with D possibly being TRBD2 (5 bases). Between the trimmed V and J ends, which lost 3 bases and 6 bases, there was a span of 14 bases. The CDR3 contains 15 residues. Looked up from germline, CDR1 is SGHAT and CDR2 is FQDESV (reference sequence). The CDR3 region is CASSFSGPSPGELFF. CDR3 in DNA: TGTGCCAGCAGCTTCTCCGGGCCTAGCCCCGGGGAGCTGTTTTTT. The whole variable domain, remainder taken from reference TRBV11-1 and TRBJ2-2, is EAEVAQSPRYKITEKSQAVAFWCDPISGHATLYWYRQILGQGPELLVQFQDESVVDDSQLPKDRFSAERLKGVDSTLKIQPAELGDSAMYLCASSFSGPSPGELFFGEGSRLTVL.

The chain is built from TRBV5-1 and TRBJ1-1; the D gene is possibly TRBD1 (5 bases). The germline gives CDR1 SGHRS, CDR2 YFSETQ. The CDR3 runs 14 residues. V gave up 4 bases and J gave up 3 bases, with 13 bases separating them. CDR3 nucleotide sequence: TGCGCCAGCAGCCCTCCGGGGGTTCACACTGAAGCTTTCTTT. Protein sequence: CASSPPGVHTEAFF.

This CDR3 is CASSPISANTEAFF. The CDR3 DNA sequence: TGTGCCAGCTCACCGATCAGTGCGAACACTGAAGCTTTCTTT. The chain uses TRBV18 and TRBJ1-1, with D hard to call. The CDR3 extends over 14 amino acids. CDR1 and CDR2 (germline): KGHSH, LQKENI. V was shortened by 3 bases and J by 1 base, with 9 bases between the two germline ends.

The rearrangement joins TRBV5-8 to TRBJ1-6; D unresolved. V lost 0 bases, J lost 7 bases, and 8 bases lay in between. The CDR3 spans 14 residues. Germline V gene lookup returns CDR1 SGHTS and CDR2 YDEGEE. The CDR3 is CASSLVNKNSPLHF. The CDR3 nucleotides read TGTGCCAGCAGCTTGGTAAACAAGAATTCACCCCTCCACTTT.

The chain links TRBV30 to TRBJ1-2; a possible D gene is TRBD1 (5 bases). The germline gives CDR1 GTSNPN, CDR2 SVGIG (reference sequence). The CDR3 length is 16 residues. Deletions cut 3 bases from V and 0 bases from J, with 17 bases between. CDR3 bases: TGTGCCTGGAGGGGGGACTTCATGGGGCCTAACTATGGCTACACCTTC. Translating it yields CAWRGDFMGPNYGYTF.

This chain joins TRBV19 and TRBJ1-2; TRBD1 matches at 12 bases. Germline V CDR1 and CDR2: LNHDA, SQIVND (reference sequence). The length of the CDR3 is 14 residues. V gave up 8 bases and J gave up 7 bases; unmatched junction bases: 8. The CDR3 nucleotides are TGTGCCAGTGAGAGGGGACAGGGGGCGGCTGGCTACACCTTC. Translation: CASERGQGAAGYTF.

V gene TRBV11-2 combines with J gene TRBJ2-7; D might be TRBD2 (5 bases). The CDR3 spans 15 residues. V was pared by 4 bases and J by 6 bases, with 19 bases between. CDR1 SGHAT and CDR2 FQNNGV come from the germline V gene. In DNA, the CDR3 is TGTGCCAGCAGCTCAGACTACCGAACTAACGGCGAGCAGTACTTC. Encoded protein: CASSSDYRTNGEQYF.